Sequencing of this T cell receptor (beta chain) was carried out in a study of CD8 T cells in Susac syndrome. Germline CDR1 and CDR2: SQVTM and ANQGSEA. V was clipped by 5 bases and J by 6 bases; unmatched bases: 5. The CDR3 spans 14 residues. The RNA, about 0.45 to 1 ug, was put through reverse transcription using random hexamers. Via MiXCR, TCRdb re-called the immunoSEQ multiplex PCR reads, giving one row per CDR3 protein. The profile shows just over 150,000 distinct CDR3 sequences, around 95% of them singletons. The material sequenced was CD8+ T cells from PBMCs. The chain is built from TRBV29-1 and TRBJ1-4; TRBD1 matches at 11 bases. The clonotype comes from a human donor with multiple sclerosis. CDR3 residues: CSVPGTGGHEKLFF. CDR3 coding DNA: TGCAGCGTTCCTGGGACAGGGGGTCATGAAAAACTGTTTTTT.